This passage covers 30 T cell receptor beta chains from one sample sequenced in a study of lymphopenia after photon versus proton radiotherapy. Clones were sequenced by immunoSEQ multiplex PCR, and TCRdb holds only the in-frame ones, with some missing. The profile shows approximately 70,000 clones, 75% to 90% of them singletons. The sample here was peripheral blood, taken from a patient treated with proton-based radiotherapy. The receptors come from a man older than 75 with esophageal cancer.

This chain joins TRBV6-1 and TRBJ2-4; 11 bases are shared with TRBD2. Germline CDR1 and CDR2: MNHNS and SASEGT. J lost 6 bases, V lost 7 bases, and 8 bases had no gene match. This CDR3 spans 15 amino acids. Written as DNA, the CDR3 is TGTGCCAGCAATCTAGCGGGAGGCCATTTAAACATTCAGTACTTC. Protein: CASNLAGGHLNIQYF.

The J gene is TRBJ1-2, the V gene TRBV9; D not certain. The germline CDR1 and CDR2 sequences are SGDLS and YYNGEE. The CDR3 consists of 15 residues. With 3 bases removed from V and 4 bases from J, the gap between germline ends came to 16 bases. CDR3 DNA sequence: TGTGCCAGCAGCGGACGAATTAGACGGCTCTATGGCTACACCTTC. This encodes CASSGRIRRLYGYTF.

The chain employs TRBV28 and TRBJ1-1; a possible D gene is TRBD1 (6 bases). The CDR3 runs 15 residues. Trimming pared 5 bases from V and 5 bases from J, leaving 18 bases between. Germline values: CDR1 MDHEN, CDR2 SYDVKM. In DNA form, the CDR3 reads TGTGCCAGCAGTAGCCCATTCACAGGGAAGACTGAAGCTTTCTTT. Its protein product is CASSSPFTGKTEAFF.

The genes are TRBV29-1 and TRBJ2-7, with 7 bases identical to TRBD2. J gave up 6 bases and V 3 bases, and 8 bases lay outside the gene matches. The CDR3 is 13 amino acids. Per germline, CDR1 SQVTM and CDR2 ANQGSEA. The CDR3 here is CSVELSGGSEQYF. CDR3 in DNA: TGCAGCGTTGAGCTGTCGGGAGGCTCCGAGCAGTACTTC.

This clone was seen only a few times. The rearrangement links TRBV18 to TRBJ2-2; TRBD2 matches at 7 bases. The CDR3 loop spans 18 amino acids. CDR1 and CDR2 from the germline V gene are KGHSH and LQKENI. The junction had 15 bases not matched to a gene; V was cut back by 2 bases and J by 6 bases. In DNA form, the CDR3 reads TGTGCCAGCTCACCATTTAGGTTTGCGGGAGCGGATGCCGGGGAGCTGTTTTTT. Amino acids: CASSPFRFAGADAGELFF.

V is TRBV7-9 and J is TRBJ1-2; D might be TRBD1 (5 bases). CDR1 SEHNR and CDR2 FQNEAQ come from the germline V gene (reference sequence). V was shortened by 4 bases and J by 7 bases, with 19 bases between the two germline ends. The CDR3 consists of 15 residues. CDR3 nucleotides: TGTGCCAGCAGCTCCGCCCGACAGCTCACCTGTGGCTACACCTTC. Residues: CASSSARQLTCGYTF.

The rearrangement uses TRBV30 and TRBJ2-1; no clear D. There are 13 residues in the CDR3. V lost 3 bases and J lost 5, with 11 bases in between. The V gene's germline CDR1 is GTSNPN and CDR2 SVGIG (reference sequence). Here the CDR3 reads CAWRRPGDNEQFF. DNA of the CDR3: TGTGCCTGGAGGCGTCCAGGCGACAATGAGCAGTTCTTC.

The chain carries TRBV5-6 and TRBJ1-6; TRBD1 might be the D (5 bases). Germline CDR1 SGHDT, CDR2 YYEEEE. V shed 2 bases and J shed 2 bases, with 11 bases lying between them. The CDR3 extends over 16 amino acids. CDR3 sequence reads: CASSFYRSPYNSPLHF. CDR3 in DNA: TGTGCCAGCAGCTTCTACAGGAGCCCCTATAATTCACCCCTCCACTTT.

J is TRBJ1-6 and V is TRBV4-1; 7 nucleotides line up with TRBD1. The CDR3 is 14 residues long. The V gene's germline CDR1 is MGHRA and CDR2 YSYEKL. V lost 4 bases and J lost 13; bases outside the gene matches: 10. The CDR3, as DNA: TGCGCCAGCAGCCCGGAAGGGGGCCCGAGGCCCCTCCACTTT. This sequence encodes CASSPEGGPRPLHF.

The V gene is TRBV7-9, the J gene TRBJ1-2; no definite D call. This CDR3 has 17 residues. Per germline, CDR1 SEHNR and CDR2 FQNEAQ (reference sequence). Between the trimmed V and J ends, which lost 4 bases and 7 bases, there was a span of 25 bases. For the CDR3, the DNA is TGTGCCAGCAGCTCAACGGCCCCCGGGCCCAGTGGTGGTGGCTACACCTTC. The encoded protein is CASSSTAPGPSGGGYTF.

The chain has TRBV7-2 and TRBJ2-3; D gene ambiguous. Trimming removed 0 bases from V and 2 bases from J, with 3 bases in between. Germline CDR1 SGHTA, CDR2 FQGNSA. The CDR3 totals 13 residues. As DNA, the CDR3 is TGTGCCAGCAGCTTAGCCCCCACAGATACGCAGTATTTT. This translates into CASSLAPTDTQYF.

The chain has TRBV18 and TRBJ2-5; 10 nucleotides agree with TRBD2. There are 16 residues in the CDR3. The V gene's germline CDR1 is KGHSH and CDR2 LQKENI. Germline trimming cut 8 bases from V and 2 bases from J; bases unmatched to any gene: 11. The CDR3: CASRTGLAGVQETQYF. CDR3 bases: TGTGCCAGCCGGACCGGCCTAGCGGGGGTGCAAGAGACCCAGTACTTC.

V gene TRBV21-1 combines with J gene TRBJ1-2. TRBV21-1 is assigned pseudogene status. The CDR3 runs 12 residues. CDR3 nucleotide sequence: TGTGCCAGCAGCAAAGCGCCGGGAACCCACACCTTC. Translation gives CASSKAPGTHTF.

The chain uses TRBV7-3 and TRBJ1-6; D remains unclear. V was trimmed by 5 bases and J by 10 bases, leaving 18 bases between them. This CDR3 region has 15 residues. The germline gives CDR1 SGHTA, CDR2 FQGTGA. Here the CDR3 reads CASSLNRDPQSPLHF. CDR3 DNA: TGTGCCAGCAGCCTAAACCGGGATCCCCAATCACCCCTCCACTTT.

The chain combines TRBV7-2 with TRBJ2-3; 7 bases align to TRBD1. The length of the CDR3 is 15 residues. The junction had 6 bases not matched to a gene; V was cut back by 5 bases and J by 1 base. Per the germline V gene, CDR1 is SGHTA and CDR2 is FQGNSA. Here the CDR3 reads CASSPQTGGTDTQYF. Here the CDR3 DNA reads TGTGCCAGCAGCCCACAAACAGGGGGCACAGATACGCAGTATTTT.

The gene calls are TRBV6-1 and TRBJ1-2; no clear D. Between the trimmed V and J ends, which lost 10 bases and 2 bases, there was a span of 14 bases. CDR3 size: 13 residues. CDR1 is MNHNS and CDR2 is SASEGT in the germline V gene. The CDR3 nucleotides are TGTGCCACCCAGCTCGGAGGAAACTATGGCTACACCTTC. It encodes CATQLGGNYGYTF.

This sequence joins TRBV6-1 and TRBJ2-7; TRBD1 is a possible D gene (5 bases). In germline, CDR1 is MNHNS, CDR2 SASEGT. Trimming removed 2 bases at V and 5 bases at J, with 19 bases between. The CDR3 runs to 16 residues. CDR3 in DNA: TGTGCCAGCAGTGAAAGCTCGACAGCTCTCGGCCACGAGCAGTACTTC. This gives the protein CASSESSTALGHEQYF.

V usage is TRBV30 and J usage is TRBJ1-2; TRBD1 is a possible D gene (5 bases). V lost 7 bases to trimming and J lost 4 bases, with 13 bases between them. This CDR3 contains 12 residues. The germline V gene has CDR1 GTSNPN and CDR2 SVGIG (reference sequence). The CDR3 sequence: CAFRAGTYGYTF. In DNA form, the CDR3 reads TGTGCCTTCCGGGCGGGGACCTATGGCTACACCTTC.

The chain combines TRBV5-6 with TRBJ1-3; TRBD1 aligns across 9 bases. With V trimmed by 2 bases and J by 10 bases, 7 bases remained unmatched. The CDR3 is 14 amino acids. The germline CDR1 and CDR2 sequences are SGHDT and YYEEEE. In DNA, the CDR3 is TGTGCCAGCAGCTTAGGACAGGGGATTTGGACCATATATTTT. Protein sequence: CASSLGQGIWTIYF. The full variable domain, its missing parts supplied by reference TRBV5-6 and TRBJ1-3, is DAGVTQSPTHLIKTRGQQVTLRCSPKSGHDTVSWYQQALGQGPQFIFQYYEEEERQRGNFPDRFSGHQFPNYSSELNVNALLLGDSALYLCASSLGQGIWTIYFGEGSWLTVV.

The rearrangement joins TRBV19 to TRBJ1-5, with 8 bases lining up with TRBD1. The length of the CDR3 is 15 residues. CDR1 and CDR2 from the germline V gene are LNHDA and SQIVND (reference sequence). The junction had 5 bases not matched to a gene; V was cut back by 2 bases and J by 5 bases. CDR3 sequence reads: CASSIMAGGDQPQHF. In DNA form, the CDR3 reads TGTGCCAGTAGTATAATGGCAGGGGGCGATCAGCCCCAGCATTTT.

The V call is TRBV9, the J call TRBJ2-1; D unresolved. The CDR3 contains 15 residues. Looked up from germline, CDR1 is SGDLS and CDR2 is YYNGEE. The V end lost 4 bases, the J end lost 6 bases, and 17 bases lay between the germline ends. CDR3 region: CASSPRWGTLNEQFF. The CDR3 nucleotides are TGTGCCAGCAGCCCCCGCTGGGGTACCCTCAATGAGCAGTTCTTC. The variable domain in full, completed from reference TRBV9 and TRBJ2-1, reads DSGVTQTPKHLITATGQRVTLRCSPRSGDLSVYWYQQSLDQGLQFLIQYYNGEERAKGNILERFSAQQFPDLHSELNLSSLELGDSALYFCASSPRWGTLNEQFFGPGTRLTVL.

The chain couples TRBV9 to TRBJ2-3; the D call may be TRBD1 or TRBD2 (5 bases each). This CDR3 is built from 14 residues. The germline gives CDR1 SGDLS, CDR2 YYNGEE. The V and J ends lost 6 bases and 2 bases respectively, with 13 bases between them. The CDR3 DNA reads TGTGCCAGCATGGTCGGGACCGACACAGATACGCAGTATTTT. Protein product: CASMVGTDTDTQYF. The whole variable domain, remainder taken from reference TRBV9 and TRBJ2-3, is DSGVTQTPKHLITATGQRVTLRCSPRSGDLSVYWYQQSLDQGLQFLIQYYNGEERAKGNILERFSAQQFPDLHSELNLSSLELGDSALYFCASMVGTDTDTQYFGPGTRLTVL.

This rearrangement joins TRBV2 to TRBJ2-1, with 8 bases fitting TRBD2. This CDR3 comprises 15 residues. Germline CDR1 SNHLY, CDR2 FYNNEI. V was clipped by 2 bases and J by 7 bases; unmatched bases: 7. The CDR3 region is CASSELLAGQNEQFF. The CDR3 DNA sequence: TGTGCCAGCAGTGAATTGTTAGCGGGGCAGAATGAGCAGTTCTTC. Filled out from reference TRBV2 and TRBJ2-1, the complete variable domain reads EPEVTQTPSHQVTQMGQEVILRCVPISNHLYFYWYRQILGQKVEFLVSFYNNEISEKSEIFDDQFSVERPDGSNFTLKIRSTKLEDSAMYFCASSELLAGQNEQFFGPGTRLTVL.

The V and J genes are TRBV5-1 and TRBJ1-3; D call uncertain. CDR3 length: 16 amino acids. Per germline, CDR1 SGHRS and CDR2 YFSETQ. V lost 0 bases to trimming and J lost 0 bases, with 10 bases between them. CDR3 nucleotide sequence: TGCGCCAGCAGCTTGGATTTCGGGAGCTCTGGAAACACCATATATTTT. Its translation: CASSLDFGSSGNTIYF.

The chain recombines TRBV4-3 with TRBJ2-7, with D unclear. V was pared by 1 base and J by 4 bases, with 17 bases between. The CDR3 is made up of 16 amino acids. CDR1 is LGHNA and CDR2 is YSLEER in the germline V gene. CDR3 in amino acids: CASSQGWEQNPYEQYF. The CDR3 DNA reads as TGCGCCAGCAGCCAAGGATGGGAACAAAATCCGTACGAGCAGTACTTC.

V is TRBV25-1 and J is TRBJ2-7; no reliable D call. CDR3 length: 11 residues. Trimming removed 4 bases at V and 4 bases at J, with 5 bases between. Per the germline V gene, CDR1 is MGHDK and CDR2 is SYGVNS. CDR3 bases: TGTGCCAGCAGTGTGGTTTACGAGCAGTACTTC. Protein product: CASSVVYEQYF.

Here the CDR3 reads CAWREASGEQYF. DNA of the CDR3: TGTGCCTGGAGAGAGGCGTCAGGCGAGCAGTACTTC. The chain recombines TRBV30 with TRBJ2-7; D is undetermined. The CDR3 is made up of 12 amino acids. V was trimmed by 3 bases and J by 6 bases, leaving 12 bases between them. Germline V gives CDR1 GTSNPN, CDR2 SVGIG (reference sequence).

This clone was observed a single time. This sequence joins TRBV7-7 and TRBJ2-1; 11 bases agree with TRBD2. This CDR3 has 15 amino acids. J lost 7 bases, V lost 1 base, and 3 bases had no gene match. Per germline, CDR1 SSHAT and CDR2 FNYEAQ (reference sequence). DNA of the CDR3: TGTGCCAGCAGCTTAGGCCTAGCGGGGGGAAATGAGCAGTTCTTC. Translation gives CASSLGLAGGNEQFF.

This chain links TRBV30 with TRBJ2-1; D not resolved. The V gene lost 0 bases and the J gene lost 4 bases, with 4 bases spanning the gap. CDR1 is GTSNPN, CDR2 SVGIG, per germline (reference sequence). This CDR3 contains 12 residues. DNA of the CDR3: TGTGCCTGGAGTGTTTTTTACAATGAGCAGTTCTTC. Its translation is CAWSVFYNEQFF.

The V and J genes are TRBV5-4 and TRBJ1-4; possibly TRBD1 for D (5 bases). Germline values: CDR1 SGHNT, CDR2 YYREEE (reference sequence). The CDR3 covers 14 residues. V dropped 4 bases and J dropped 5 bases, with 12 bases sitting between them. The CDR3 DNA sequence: TGTGCCAGCAGCCTACGGGGCCCCAATGAAAAACTGTTTTTT. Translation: CASSLRGPNEKLFF.